The clone carrying this TCR beta chain appeared a few times. In terms of age and location, participants ranged from about 18 to 89 years and lived in fewer than 30 US areas. Participants were placed into cohorts based on the clinical history they reported. Symptom resolution, clearance, or two negative PCRs marked the recovered donors of Cohort 3. CDR3 length: 11 residues. Trimming removed 7 bases at V and 4 bases at J, with 7 bases between. CDR1 and CDR2 (germline): WSHSY, SAAADI. The data stem from a study of blood T cell repertoires in COVID-19. Authors' processing steps: Reference gene primer amplification in the assay estimated nucleated cell counts. Using immunoSEQ multiplex PCR, the repertoire was profiled, and TCRdb retains in-frame clones only, with some absent. V and J calls and clone size are copied from that table; D and trimming were computed from the DNA. This table has about 330,000 clones, more than 75% appearing once.

This TCR was recovered from a woman aged 30 to 39 who had recovered from COVID-19. Sequencing was performed on PBMCs or T cells enriched from blood (not recorded which). The gene calls are TRBV10-2 and TRBJ1-1; D is undetermined. In DNA, the CDR3 is TGCGCCAGCACCCCGGGCACTGAAGCTTTCTTT. Its protein is CASTPGTEAFF.